This entry is about one T cell receptor beta chain. The germline V gene has CDR1 KGHSH and CDR2 LQKENI. J was trimmed by 2 bases and V by 6 bases; bases with no gene match: 8. This CDR3 spans 16 amino acids. As processed by the authors: Reference gene primer amplification in the assay estimated nucleated cell counts. Assay: immunoSEQ multiplex PCR; the TCRdb copy retains only in-frame clones and omits some. V and J calls plus clone size are reproduced from that table; the DNA served to infer D and trimming. This table holds 120,000 to 150,000 clones, around 88% found once. This entry is derived from a study of blood T cell repertoires in COVID-19.

Sequencing input: peripheral blood. This chain connects TRBV18 to TRBJ1-4; 8 bases are a match to TRBD1. The receptor was derived from a human donor in a cohort sampled during active COVID-19. DNA of the CDR3: TGTGCCAGCTCGGACGACAGGGGAGTTACTAATGAAAAACTGTTTTTT. Its translation is CASSDDRGVTNEKLFF.